A single sample gave rise to the 6 T cell receptor beta chains below, sequenced in a study of early T cells in non-severe SARS-CoV-2 infection. TCRdb independently ran MiXCR on the 5' RACE reads; one entry per CDR3 protein. The repertoire holds around 21,000 distinct CDR3 sequences, with approximately 5.7% as singletons. The specimen comprised whole blood, sampled at baseline. Source of these receptors: an adult who was a healthcare worker with PCR-confirmed SARS-CoV-2 infection or an uninfected control (not recorded which).

The rearrangement uses TRBV7-8 and TRBJ2-6; D is perhaps TRBD1 or TRBD2 (5 bases each). This CDR3 has 17 amino acids. V shed 3 bases and J shed 1 base, with 13 bases lying between them. Germline lookup yields CDR1 SGHVS and CDR2 FQNEAQ. The CDR3 coding sequence is TGTGCCAGCAGCTTCCCGGGACGGCAATCTGGGGCCAACGTCCTGACTTTC. This codes for CASSFPGRQSGANVLTF.

V usage is TRBV7-2 and J usage is TRBJ1-2; unclear D gene. The V gene lost 6 bases and the J gene lost 8 bases, with 13 bases spanning the gap. Germline V lookup: CDR1 SGHTA, CDR2 FQGNSA. The CDR3 loop spans 12 amino acids. The CDR3 coding sequence is TGTGCCAGCAGTACTAGCCCGGGGGGCTACACCTTC. This sequence encodes CASSTSPGGYTF.

Ten or more counts support this clonotype. Here the CDR3 reads CASSPGETQYF. The CDR3 DNA reads as TGTGCCAGCAGCCCCGGGGAGACCCAGTACTTC. The chain uses TRBV6-2 or TRBV6-3 and TRBJ2-5; D is unresolved. The CDR3 covers 11 residues. Between the trimmed V and J ends, which lost 6 bases and 5 bases, there was a span of 7 bases. Germline V gene sequence: CDR1 MNHEY, CDR2 SVGEGT.

This clonotype was observed a few times. The gene calls are TRBV6-6 and TRBJ2-3, with a weak D call TRBD2 (5 bases). Trimming shortened V by 3 bases and J by 6 bases, and 10 bases separated the two germline ends. Germline V gene lookup returns CDR1 MNHNY and CDR2 SVGAGI (reference sequence). The CDR3 covers 13 residues. The CDR3 coding sequence is TGTGCCAGCAGTTATGGACTCCTCGATACGCAGTATTTT. It encodes CASSYGLLDTQYF.

The rearrangement joins TRBV20-1 to TRBJ1-1; TRBD1 might be the D (5 bases). The CDR3 sequence is 12 residues long. The germline V and J ends were trimmed by 3 bases and 11 bases, with 16 bases remaining between them. Germline CDR1 and CDR2: DFQATT and SNEGSKA (reference sequence). The CDR3 spells CSASLPGSKAFF. Written as DNA, the CDR3 is TGCAGTGCTAGCCTCCCAGGGTCGAAGGCTTTCTTT.

The chain is built from TRBV6-4 and TRBJ1-1; tentative D call: TRBD1 (5 bases). V lost 8 bases, J lost 7 bases, and 17 bases lay in between. CDR3 size: 13 residues. The germline V gene encodes CDR1 MRHNA and CDR2 SNTAGT. The CDR3 spells CASSSDRGNEAFF. DNA for the CDR3: TGTGCCAGCTCATCGGATAGGGGAAATGAAGCTTTCTTT.